This TCR beta chain was captured by sequencing in a study of control samples from healthy donors and cancer patients. The CDR3 contains 15 residues. Germline V gene lookup returns CDR1 SGDLS and CDR2 YYNGEE. V trimming: 0 bases; J trimming: 7 bases; junction bases outside the gene matches: 2. The protocol was immunoSEQ multiplex PCR, while the TCRdb copy is restricted to in-frame clones and leaves out a portion. Among around 200,000 clones, 91% were seen once, and the ten largest hold approximately 1.5%. The chain joins TRBV9 to TRBJ1-4, with TRBD1 matching 11 bases. Sample: blood. This clonotype was sampled from a woman in her twenties or thirties in good health. The DNA of the CDR3 is TGTGCCAGCAGCGTAGGGGGACAGGGGGGTGAAAAACTGTTTTTT. Translated: CASSVGGQGGEKLFF.